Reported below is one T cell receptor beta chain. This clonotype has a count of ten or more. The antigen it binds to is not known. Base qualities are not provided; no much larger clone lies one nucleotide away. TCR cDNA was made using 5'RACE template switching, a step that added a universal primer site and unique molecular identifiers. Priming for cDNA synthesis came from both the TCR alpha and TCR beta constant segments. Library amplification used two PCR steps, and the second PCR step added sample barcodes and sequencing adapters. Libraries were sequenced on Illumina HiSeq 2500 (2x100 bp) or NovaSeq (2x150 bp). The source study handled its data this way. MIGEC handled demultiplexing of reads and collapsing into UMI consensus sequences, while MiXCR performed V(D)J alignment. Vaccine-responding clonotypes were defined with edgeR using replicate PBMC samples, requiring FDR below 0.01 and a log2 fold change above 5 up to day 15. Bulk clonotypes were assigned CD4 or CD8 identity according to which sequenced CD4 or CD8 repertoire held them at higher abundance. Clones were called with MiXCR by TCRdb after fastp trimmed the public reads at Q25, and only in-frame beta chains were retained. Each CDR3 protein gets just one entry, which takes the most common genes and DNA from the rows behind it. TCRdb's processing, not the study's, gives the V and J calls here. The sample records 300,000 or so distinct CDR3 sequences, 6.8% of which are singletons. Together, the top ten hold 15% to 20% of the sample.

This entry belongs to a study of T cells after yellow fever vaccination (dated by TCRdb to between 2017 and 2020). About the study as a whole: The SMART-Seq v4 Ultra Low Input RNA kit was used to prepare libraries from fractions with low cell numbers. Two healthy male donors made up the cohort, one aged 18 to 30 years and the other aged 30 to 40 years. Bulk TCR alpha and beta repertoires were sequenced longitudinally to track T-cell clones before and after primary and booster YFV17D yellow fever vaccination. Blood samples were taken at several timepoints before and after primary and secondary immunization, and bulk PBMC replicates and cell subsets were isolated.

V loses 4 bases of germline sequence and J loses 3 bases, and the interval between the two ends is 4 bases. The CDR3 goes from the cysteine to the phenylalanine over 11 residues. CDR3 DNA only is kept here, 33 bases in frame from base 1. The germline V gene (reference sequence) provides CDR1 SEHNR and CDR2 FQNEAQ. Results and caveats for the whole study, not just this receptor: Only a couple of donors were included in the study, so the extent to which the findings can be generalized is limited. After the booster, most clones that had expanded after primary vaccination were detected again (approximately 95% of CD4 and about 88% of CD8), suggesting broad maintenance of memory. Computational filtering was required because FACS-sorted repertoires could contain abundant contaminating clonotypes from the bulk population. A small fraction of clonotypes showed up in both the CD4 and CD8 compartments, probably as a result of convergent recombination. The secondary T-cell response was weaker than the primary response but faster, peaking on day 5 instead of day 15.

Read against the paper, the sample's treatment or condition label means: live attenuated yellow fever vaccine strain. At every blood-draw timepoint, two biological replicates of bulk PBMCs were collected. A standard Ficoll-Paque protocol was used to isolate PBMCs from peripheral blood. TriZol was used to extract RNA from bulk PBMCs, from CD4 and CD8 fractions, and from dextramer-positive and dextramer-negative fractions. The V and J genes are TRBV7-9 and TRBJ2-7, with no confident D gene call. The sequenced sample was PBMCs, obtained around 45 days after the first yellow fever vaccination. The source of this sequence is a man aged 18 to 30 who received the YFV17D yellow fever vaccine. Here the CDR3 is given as CASSWHYEQYF. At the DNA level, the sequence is TGTGCCAGCAGCTGGCACTACGAGCAGTACTTC.